What follows are 30 T cell receptor beta chains derived from one specimen sequenced in a study of T-cell reconstitution after alpha-beta-depleted transplantation in children. Unique molecular identifiers were built into the TCRbeta library. MiXCR, run by TCRdb on the PCR reads, gives a single entry per CDR3 protein. This table has some 600,000 distinct CDR3 sequences, roughly 13% appearing once. The sample was PBMCs, mostly from graft donor cells, taken 360 days after TCRalphabeta/CD19-depleted stem cell transplant. The receptors originated from a male patient aged 10 to 17 who had a stem cell transplant for acute myeloid leukemia, so the T cells may come from the graft donor.

This clonotype came up a few times. V usage is TRBV7-8 and J usage is TRBJ2-1, with TRBD2 matching 7 bases. CDR1 is SGHVS and CDR2 is FQNEAQ in the germline V gene. The length of the CDR3 is 14 residues. V lost 3 bases to trimming and J lost 8 bases; unmatched junction nucleotides: 7. The CDR3 loop reads CASSFGGGADEQFF. The CDR3, as DNA: TGTGCCAGCAGCTTTGGGGGGGGAGCGGATGAGCAGTTCTTC.

V and J are TRBV5-1 and TRBJ2-1; D perhaps matches TRBD2 (5 bases). Germline V gene sequence: CDR1 SGHRS, CDR2 YFSETQ. This CDR3 region has 15 residues. V was clipped by 4 bases and J by 0 bases, with 11 bases between them. CDR3 region: CASSARESSYNEQFF. The CDR3, as DNA: TGCGCCAGCAGCGCCCGGGAAAGCTCCTACAATGAGCAGTTCTTC. Complete variable domain (other parts from reference TRBV5-1 and TRBJ2-1): KAGVTQTPRYLIKTRGQQVTLSCSPISGHRSVSWYQQTPGQGLQFLFEYFSETQRNKGNFPGRFSGRQFSNSRSEMNVSTLELGDSALYLCASSARESSYNEQFFGPGTRLTVL.

The V gene is TRBV3-1, the J gene TRBJ1-2; D unresolved. This CDR3 spans 15 amino acids. Deletions cut 1 base from V and 7 bases from J, with 16 bases between. The germline V gene encodes CDR1 LGHDT and CDR2 YNNKEL (reference sequence). CDR3 nucleotide sequence: TGTGCCAGCAGCCAAGTCCGGGTAGCTCCCGGTGGCTACACCTTC. It specifies CASSQVRVAPGGYTF.

This clonotype was seen only a few times. The chain is built from TRBV9 and TRBJ2-2; TRBD2 matches 8 bases. The CDR3 runs 15 residues. V was clipped by 5 bases and J by 4 bases; unmatched bases: 7. In germline, CDR1 is SGDLS, CDR2 YYNGEE. CDR3: CASRDSGSGTGELFF. The CDR3, as DNA: TGTGCCAGCAGAGACAGCGGGAGCGGCACCGGGGAGCTGTTTTTT.

This clonotype was counted between two and nine times. The chain uses TRBV19 and TRBJ2-2; TRBD1 aligns across 7 bases. Germline lookup yields CDR1 LNHDA and CDR2 SQIVND (reference sequence). Trimming cost V 7 bases and J 5 bases; bases outside gene matches: 13. This CDR3 has 16 residues. The chain's CDR3 is CASTRRGTEVTGELFF. In DNA, the CDR3 is TGTGCCAGTACGCGGCGTGGGACAGAGGTTACCGGGGAGCTGTTTTTT.

This chain connects TRBV20-1 to TRBJ1-1; D remains ambiguous. CDR1 and CDR2 (germline): DFQATT, SNEGSKA (reference sequence). The CDR3 runs to 13 residues. V shed 0 bases and J shed 5 bases, with 10 bases lying between them. DNA for the CDR3: TGCAGTGCTAGAGATCGGTATGTTACTGAAGCTTTCTTT. It specifies CSARDRYVTEAFF.

This chain uses TRBV28 with TRBJ2-1; 9 bases are shared with TRBD2. Germline V gene data show CDR1 as MDHEN and CDR2 as SYDVKM. Unmatched junction bases numbered 15, after V lost 2 bases and J lost 4 bases. The CDR3 has 19 amino acids. The CDR3 loop reads CASSLGNPLAGIYYNEQFF. CDR3 sequence (DNA): TGTGCCAGCAGTTTAGGAAACCCGCTAGCGGGGATTTATTACAATGAGCAGTTCTTC.

The chain is built from TRBV7-2 and TRBJ2-7, with D perhaps matching TRBD2 (5 bases). Germline V CDR1 and CDR2: SGHTA, FQGNSA. V lost 1 base and J lost 5, with 18 bases in between. CDR3 length equals 16 residues. The CDR3, as DNA: TGTGCCAGCAGCTTAGTTCGTCTAGCAAGTGGGGACGAGCAGTACTTC. Translated: CASSLVRLASGDEQYF. The entire variable domain, with the rest obtained from reference TRBV7-2 and TRBJ2-7, is as follows: GAGVSQSPSNKVTEKGKDVELRCDPISGHTALYWYRQSLGQGLEFLIYFQGNSAPDKSGLPSDRFSAERTGGSVSTLTIQRTQQEDSAVYLCASSLVRLASGDEQYFGPGTRLTVT.

V and J are TRBV20-1 and TRBJ2-7; D may be TRBD2 (6 bases). The ends were cut back, 1 base at V and 5 bases at J, with 18 bases in the middle. CDR3 length: 15 amino acids. Germline V gives CDR1 DFQATT, CDR2 SNEGSKA (reference sequence). The CDR3: CSARGGAGWSDEQYF. CDR3 nucleotides: TGCAGTGCTAGAGGCGGGGCAGGGTGGAGCGACGAGCAGTACTTC.

This clonotype turned up a few times. The chain has TRBV12-3 or TRBV12-4 and TRBJ2-1, with TRBD2 identical over 9 bases. The CDR3 runs to 15 residues. Trimming at V came to 6 bases and at J to 0 bases, leaving 3 bases not matched to a gene. The CDR3 DNA reads as TGTGCCAGCAGACTTAGCGGGAGCTCCTACAATGAGCAGTTCTTC. Translated, it gives CASRLSGSSYNEQFF.

This clonotype was found once. A much larger clone lies a single base off, so this may be a read error. Here the CDR3 omits its conserved ending phenylalanine or tryptophan, so a read error is the likely source. The rearrangement joins TRBV20-1 to TRBJ2-7; the D gene is possibly TRBD1 (5 bases). Germline V gene data show CDR1 as DFQATT and CDR2 as SNEGSKA (reference sequence). There are 13 residues in the CDR3. The V end lost 6 bases, the J end lost 0 bases, and 12 bases lay between the germline ends. CDR3 bases: TGCAGTGCCATTCCGACAGACTCCTACGAGCAGTACTGC. It is translated as CSAIPTDSYEQYC.

The V call is TRBV30, the J call TRBJ2-5, with D unresolved. CDR1 and CDR2 from the germline V gene are GTSNPN and SVGIG (reference sequence). The V end was cut by 3 bases, the J end by 4 bases, with 12 bases between. This CDR3 is 13 amino acids long. The CDR3 nucleotides read TGTGCCTGGAGCCAGACTTTGGGAGAGACCCAGTACTTC. Residues: CAWSQTLGETQYF.

This clonotype was picked up a small number of times. J is TRBJ2-1 and V is TRBV4-3; the D gene is possibly TRBD2 (6 bases). Germline values: CDR1 LGHNA, CDR2 YSLEER. V lost 0 bases and J lost 3, with 15 bases in between. The CDR3 contains 17 residues. Written as DNA, the CDR3 is TGCGCCAGCAGCCAAGAAATCGGGAGACAGCTCTACAATGAGCAGTTCTTC. This encodes CASSQEIGRQLYNEQFF.

The CDR3 is CASSPVAGGDQYF. CDR3 DNA sequence: TGTGCCAGCTCACCTGTGGCGGGAGGGGATCAGTACTTC. The chain carries TRBV18 and TRBJ2-4; 9 nucleotides align to TRBD2. This CDR3 has 13 residues. J was trimmed by 12 bases and V by 3 bases; bases with no gene match: 6. Germline V gene data show CDR1 as KGHSH and CDR2 as LQKENI.

J is TRBJ2-7 and V is TRBV12-5, with 7 positions matching TRBD2. Germline lookup yields CDR1 LGHNT and CDR2 FRNRAP. This CDR3 is 15 amino acids long. Trimming removed 5 bases from V and 3 bases from J; junction bases left unmatched: 10. The DNA of the CDR3 is TGTGCTAGTGGTCCTGGGGGGGAAGGGAACTACGAGCAGTACTTC. It is translated as CASGPGGEGNYEQYF.

This clonotype came up a few times. The V and J genes are TRBV20-1 and TRBJ2-3; no clear D. Trimming cost V 5 bases and J 0 bases, with 15 bases left between them. The CDR3 is 15 residues long. Germline V lookup: CDR1 DFQATT, CDR2 SNEGSKA (reference sequence). CDR3 loop: CSAAPGTFSTDTQYF. The CDR3 nucleotides read TGCAGTGCTGCTCCGGGCACTTTTAGCACAGATACGCAGTATTTT.

V usage is TRBV12-3 or TRBV12-4 and J usage is TRBJ1-1, with 8 bases aligning to TRBD1. J was trimmed by 1 base and V by 3 bases; bases with no gene match: 1. The CDR3 extends over 14 amino acids. CDR3 coding DNA: TGTGCCAGCAGTTTCGACAGGGGGAACACTGAAGCTTTCTTT. Its translation is CASSFDRGNTEAFF.

In its sample, this clonotype was seen many times. The rearrangement uses TRBV7-6 and TRBJ1-5, with no clear D. The V end was cut by 1 base, the J end by 7 bases, with 8 bases between. CDR3 length: 13 residues. The germline V gene has CDR1 SGHVS and CDR2 FNYEAQ. CDR3 in DNA: TGTGCCAGCAGCTTAGATGTCGGCCAGCCCCAGCATTTT. It specifies CASSLDVGQPQHF.

Comments on this clonotype: Its ends do not fully match the called genes, so a read error is possible. The chain employs TRBV5-1 and TRBJ1-1, with a tentative D call TRBD1 (5 bases). Looked up from germline, CDR1 is SGHRS and CDR2 is YFSETQ. The CDR3 consists of 14 residues. The CDR3 DNA reads as TGCGCCAGCAGGGGGGAGTTTCTGAACACTGAAGTTTTCTTT. Amino acids: CASRGEFLNTEVFF.

The genes are TRBV3-1 and TRBJ2-7; no clear D. CDR1 and CDR2 (germline): LGHDT, YNNKEL (reference sequence). Trimming took off 3 bases at V and 5 bases at J, with 8 bases between the two ends. The CDR3 has 12 residues. CDR3 sequence: CASSQAWDEQYF. The CDR3 nucleotides read TGTGCCAGCAGCCAGGCATGGGACGAGCAGTACTTC.

The sample holds a few counts of this clonotype. The rearrangement joins TRBV7-9 to TRBJ2-3; either TRBD1 or TRBD2 may supply D (5 bases each). This CDR3 region has 16 residues. Germline CDR1 reads SEHNR; CDR2 reads FQNEAQ (reference sequence). V lost 1 base and J lost 2, with 13 bases in between. For the CDR3, the DNA is TGTGCCAGCAGCTTAGGGGGCCTAGCTCCCACAGATACGCAGTATTTT. This encodes CASSLGGLAPTDTQYF.

This clonotype has only a few counts. The chain is built from TRBV12-3 or TRBV12-4 and TRBJ2-1; D possibly uses TRBD1 or TRBD2 (5 bases each). The germline V and J ends were trimmed by 6 bases and 3 bases, with 9 bases remaining between them. The CDR3 runs 13 residues. The CDR3 coding sequence is TGTGCCAGCAGCCGGGACCACTACAATGAGCAGTTCTTC. It specifies CASSRDHYNEQFF.

This clonotype was recorded at least ten times. This sequence joins TRBV12-3 or TRBV12-4 and TRBJ2-3, with D unclear. V lost 8 bases and J 2 bases, leaving 14 bases between the germline ends. This CDR3 is built from 14 residues. The DNA of the CDR3 is TGTGCCAGCGGTAGCCGCATTAACACAGATACGCAGTATTTT. It is translated as CASGSRINTDTQYF.

Only a few counts were recorded for this clonotype. The chain is built from TRBV5-5 and TRBJ2-2; D gene ambiguous. With 3 bases removed from V and 3 bases from J, the gap between germline ends came to 18 bases. CDR3 length: 17 residues. CDR1 and CDR2 (germline): SGHKS, YYEKEE (reference sequence). The CDR3 is CASSSAVKGRHTGELFF. As DNA, the CDR3 is TGTGCCAGCAGCTCCGCGGTGAAGGGTCGACACACCGGGGAGCTGTTTTTT. The whole variable domain, remainder taken from reference TRBV5-5 and TRBJ2-2, is DAGVTQSPTHLIKTRGQQVTLRCSPISGHKSVSWYQQVLGQGPQFIFQYYEKEERGRGNFPDRFSARQFPNYSSELNVNALLLGDSALYLCASSSAVKGRHTGELFFGEGSRLTVL.

The sample holds many counts of this clonotype. Here the CDR3 reads CASSGRGLGYNEQFF. The CDR3 DNA reads as TGTGCCAGCAGTGGCAGGGGTTTAGGATACAATGAGCAGTTCTTC. The V gene is TRBV28, the J gene TRBJ2-1, with D possibly TRBD1 on 6 matching bases. With 5 bases removed from V and 4 bases from J, the gap between germline ends came to 15 bases. Germline assignment: CDR1 MDHEN and CDR2 SYDVKM. This CDR3 is 15 amino acids long.

This clonotype was recorded at least ten times. The CDR3 region is CASTQGRFSQETQYF. CDR3 DNA sequence: TGCGCCAGCACGCAGGGGAGATTTAGCCAAGAGACCCAGTACTTC. The chain combines TRBV10-2 with TRBJ2-5; a weak D match, TRBD1 (6 bases). The CDR3 contains 15 residues. The V end lost 7 bases, the J end lost 1 base, and 16 bases lay between the germline ends. The germline CDR1 and CDR2 sequences are WSHSY and SAAADI.

V gene TRBV7-9 combines with J gene TRBJ1-2, with D unresolved. Germline CDR1 SEHNR, CDR2 FQNEAQ (reference sequence). The CDR3 extends over 13 amino acids. The ends were cut back, 0 bases at V and 8 bases at J, with 10 bases in the middle. The CDR3 nucleotides are TGTGCCAGCAGCTTAGCGGAGGCGGAGGGCTACACCTTC. Translation gives CASSLAEAEGYTF.

The sample holds a few counts of this clonotype. The chain combines TRBV2 with TRBJ2-2, with D possibly being TRBD1 or TRBD2 (6 bases each). The CDR3 spans 15 residues. Per germline, CDR1 SNHLY and CDR2 FYNNEI. With 1 base removed from V and 4 bases from J, the gap between germline ends came to 10 bases. The CDR3 DNA sequence: TGTGCCAGCAGTGAAGAGGGGGGTGGCACCGGGGAGCTGTTTTTT. Amino acid sequence: CASSEEGGGTGELFF.

This clonotype was counted many times. The chain recombines TRBV29-1 with TRBJ2-7; weak D call: TRBD2 (6 bases). Trimming shortened V by 6 bases and J by 3 bases, and 15 bases separated the two germline ends. Germline CDR1 and CDR2: SQVTM and ANQGSEA. This CDR3 spans 13 amino acids. In DNA, the CDR3 is TGCAGCGTCCTGGGGAGGCCAAACTACGAGCAGTACTTC. Protein product: CSVLGRPNYEQYF.

This clonotype was detected ten times or more. The chain employs TRBV7-3 and TRBJ2-1; 8 nucleotides line up with TRBD2. V trimming: 8 bases; J trimming: 3 bases; junction bases outside the gene matches: 9. The CDR3 sequence is 15 residues long. Germline CDR1 is SGHTA and CDR2 is FQGTGA. The CDR3 sequence: CASQGGGLGYNEQFF. For the CDR3, the DNA is TGTGCCAGCCAAGGGGGGGGACTAGGCTACAATGAGCAGTTCTTC.